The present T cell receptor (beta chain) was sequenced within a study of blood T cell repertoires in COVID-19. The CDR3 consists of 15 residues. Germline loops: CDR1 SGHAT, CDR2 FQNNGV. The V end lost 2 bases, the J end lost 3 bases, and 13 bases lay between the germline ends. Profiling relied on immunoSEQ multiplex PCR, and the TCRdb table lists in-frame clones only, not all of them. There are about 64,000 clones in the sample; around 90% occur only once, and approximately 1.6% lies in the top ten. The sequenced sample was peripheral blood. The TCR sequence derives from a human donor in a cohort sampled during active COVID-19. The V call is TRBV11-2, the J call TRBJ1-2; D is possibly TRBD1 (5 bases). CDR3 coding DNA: TGTGCCAGCAGCTTAAAGTCCGCCAGGGACTATGGCTACACCTTC. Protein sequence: CASSLKSARDYGYTF.